Given below is one TCR beta chain in context. Repertoires were generated with immunoSEQ multiplex PCR, while TCRdb's copy carries only in-frame clones and drops some. The table lists 200,000 to 250,000 clones, 70% to 75% of them singletons. The sample originates from a study of cytotoxic CD8 clonotypes in ibrutinib-treated CLL. Here the sequenced sample was PBMCs, taken after 12 months of ibrutinib treatment. The receptor was isolated from a human donor with chronic lymphocytic leukemia.

The CDR3 loop reads CASRRGENQPQHF. CDR3 nucleotide sequence: TGTGCCAGCAGAAGAGGGGAGAATCAGCCCCAGCATTTT. This chain links TRBV6-5 with TRBJ1-5, with D tentatively TRBD1 (5 bases). The CDR3 covers 13 residues. Deletions cut 6 bases from V and 4 bases from J, with 10 bases between. Per germline, CDR1 MNHEY and CDR2 SVGAGI.